One and the same sample provided the 12 T cell receptor beta chains below, sequenced in a study of blood T cell repertoires in COVID-19 (dated by TCRdb to 2018 to 2021). Library prep was done by the immunoSEQ multiplex PCR assay. The clones in this table, taken by TCRdb from immuneACCESS, are in-frame only. Not every clone is retained; where verified, under half of the shortfall comes from an unresolved V gene, and the cause of the rest is unknown. A total of 200,000 to 300,000 clones appear in this sample, over 80% of them only once. The ten largest clonotypes hold around 3.1% of the sample. Specimen: PBMCs or T cells enriched from blood (not recorded which). These receptors all come from a woman in her thirties or forties who had been exposed to COVID-19.

This chain connects TRBV7-8 to TRBJ1-6; D is ambiguous. This CDR3 is built from 15 residues. Germline CDR1 and CDR2: SGHVS and FQNEAQ. V lost 5 bases and J lost 0, with 8 bases in between. The CDR3 DNA is TGTGCCAGCAGCACACACAGCTCCTATAATTCACCCCTCCACTTT. It encodes CASSTHSSYNSPLHF.

The chain links TRBV7-3 to TRBJ2-5; tentatively, D is TRBD1 (5 bases). V lost 1 base and J 2 bases, leaving 14 bases between the germline ends. The CDR3 runs to 16 residues. Germline V gene data show CDR1 as SGHTA and CDR2 as FQGTGA. Here the CDR3 reads CASSLRAQGLQETQYF. The DNA of the CDR3 is TGTGCCAGCAGCTTAAGGGCGCAGGGATTGCAAGAGACCCAGTACTTC.

This clone was seen a handful of times. This chain links TRBV16 with TRBJ2-5, with TRBD2 matching over 8 bases. Germline loops: CDR1 KGHSY, CDR2 FQNENV. CDR3 size: 15 residues. After removal of 7 bases from V and 5 bases from J, the junction contained 12 bases not matched to a gene. CDR3 sequence reads: CASTRKAGELETQYF. In DNA, the CDR3 is TGTGCCAGCACCAGAAAAGCGGGAGAGCTGGAGACCCAGTACTTC.

The chain joins TRBV3-1 (or the pseudogene TRBV3-2) to TRBJ2-5; TRBD2 agrees at 10 bases. V was clipped by 5 bases and J by 4 bases; unmatched bases: 13. The germline gives CDR1 LGHDT, CDR2 YNNKEL (reference sequence). The CDR3 is made up of 17 amino acids. The CDR3 nucleotides read TGTGCCAGCAGCGGTACTAGCGGGACCACGGGGGGAGAGACCCAGTACTTC. It is translated as CASSGTSGTTGGETQYF.

This sequence joins TRBV6-2 or TRBV6-3 and TRBJ2-5, with unresolved D. Trimming took 6 bases from V and 7 from J, leaving 15 bases between them. CDR1 is MNHEY, CDR2 SVGEGT, per germline. The CDR3 is made up of 13 amino acids. CDR3 DNA sequence: TGTGCCAGCAGCCCTGACGGCCCAGGGACCCAGTACTTC. Translated: CASSPDGPGTQYF.

This sequence joins TRBV7-9 and TRBJ1-2, with D perhaps TRBD1 (6 bases). The CDR3 spans 14 residues. From germline, CDR1 is SEHNR and CDR2 FQNEAQ (reference sequence). V was shortened by 1 base and J by 4 bases, with 10 bases between the two germline ends. For the CDR3, the DNA is TGTGCCAGCAGCTTAGGTCGGACAGTCTATGGCTACACCTTC. It encodes CASSLGRTVYGYTF.

V is TRBV2 and J is TRBJ1-5; 8 nucleotides match TRBD1. Losses at the gene ends were 0 bases for V and 0 bases for J; bases not matched to a gene: 4. The germline V gene encodes CDR1 SNHLY and CDR2 FYNNEI. This CDR3 contains 17 residues. The CDR3 reads CASSEATGAPSNQPQHF. In nucleotides, the CDR3 is TGTGCCAGCAGTGAAGCGACAGGGGCGCCTAGCAATCAGCCCCAGCATTTT.

The CDR3 is CASSRTDREQFF. The CDR3 coding sequence is TGTGCCAGCAGCCGCACGGACAGGGAGCAGTTCTTC. This chain joins TRBV11-3 and TRBJ2-1, with 7 bases matching TRBD1. This CDR3 spans 12 amino acids. CDR1 is SGHNT, CDR2 YENEEA, per germline. V gave up 5 bases and J gave up 10 bases; unmatched junction bases: 5.

The chain carries TRBV6-5 and TRBJ1-6; tentative D call: TRBD1 (5 bases). The CDR3 covers 12 residues. Trimming cost V 6 bases and J 17 bases, with 17 bases left between them. The germline CDR1 and CDR2 sequences are MNHEY and SVGAGI. CDR3 nucleotide sequence: TGTGCCAGCAGAGTGGACGGGGGTGCCTTCCACTTT. Its translation: CASRVDGGAFHF.

This sequence joins TRBV19 and TRBJ1-2, with D possibly TRBD1 on 5 matching bases. This CDR3 has 15 amino acids. Trimming cost V 7 bases and J 8 bases, with 23 bases left between them. Per the germline V gene, CDR1 is LNHDA and CDR2 is SQIVND (reference sequence). CDR3 in DNA: TGTGCCAGTATCCCACCGGGGGGGGATACCGTCGGCTACACCTTC. It specifies CASIPPGGDTVGYTF.

This clone occurred a few times. This chain joins TRBV7-2 and TRBJ1-3; D ambiguous. The germline V gene encodes CDR1 SGHTA and CDR2 FQGNSA. CDR3 length: 15 amino acids. The V end lost 1 base, the J end lost 2 bases, and 9 bases lay between the germline ends. The CDR3 loop reads CASSLGYSTGNTIYF. For the CDR3, the DNA is TGTGCCAGCAGCTTAGGTTACAGTACTGGAAACACCATATATTTT. The whole variable domain, filled in from reference TRBV7-2 and TRBJ1-3, reads GAGVSQSPSNKVTEKGKDVELRCDPISGHTALYWYRQSLGQGLEFLIYFQGNSAPDKSGLPSDRFSAERTGGSVSTLTIQRTQQEDSAVYLCASSLGYSTGNTIYFGEGSWLTVV.

The chain links TRBV5-6 to TRBJ1-1, with a tentative D call TRBD1 (5 bases). The CDR3 sequence is 16 residues long. In germline, CDR1 is SGHDT, CDR2 YYEEEE. With 4 bases removed from V and 6 bases from J, the gap between germline ends came to 22 bases. The CDR3 nucleotides read TGTGCCAGCAGCCGTGGACGGGGGGAATTTCGGGCTGAAGCTTTCTTT. Residues: CASSRGRGEFRAEAFF.